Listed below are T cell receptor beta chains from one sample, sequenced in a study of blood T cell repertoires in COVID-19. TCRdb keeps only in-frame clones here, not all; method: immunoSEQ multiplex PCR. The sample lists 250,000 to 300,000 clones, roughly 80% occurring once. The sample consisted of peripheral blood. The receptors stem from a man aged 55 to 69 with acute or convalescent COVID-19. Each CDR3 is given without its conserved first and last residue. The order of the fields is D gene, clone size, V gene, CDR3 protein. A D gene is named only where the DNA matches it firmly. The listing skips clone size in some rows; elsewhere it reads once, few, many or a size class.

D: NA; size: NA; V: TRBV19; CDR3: ASSAPQSSYEQY
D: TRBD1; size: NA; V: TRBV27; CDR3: ASSRTGTGGQPQH
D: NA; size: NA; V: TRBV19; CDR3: ASSVGQSLPGELF
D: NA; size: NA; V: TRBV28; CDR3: ASSLRVTGRRGKQY
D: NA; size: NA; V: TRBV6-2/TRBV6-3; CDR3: ASSQTRKWAYEQY
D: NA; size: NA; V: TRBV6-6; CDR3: ASSYSTGFTGELF
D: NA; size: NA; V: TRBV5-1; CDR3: ASSSISTGYTYEQY
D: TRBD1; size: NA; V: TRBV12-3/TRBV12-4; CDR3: ASSGTGGQPQH
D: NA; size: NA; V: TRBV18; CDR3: ASSSDGGHQPQH
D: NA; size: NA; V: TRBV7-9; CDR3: ASSPGRVAETQY
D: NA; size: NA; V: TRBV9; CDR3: ASSPRSGTGELF
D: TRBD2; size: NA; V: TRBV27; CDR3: ASSQKAGSYEQY
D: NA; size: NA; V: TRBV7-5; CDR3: ARRLRRRDRDRSNQPQH
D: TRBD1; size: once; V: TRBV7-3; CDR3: ASSEQGDYGYT
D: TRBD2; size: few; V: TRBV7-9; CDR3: ASSSSHGGIYEQY
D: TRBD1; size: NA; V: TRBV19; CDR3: ASSNRGRRDLSSYNEQF
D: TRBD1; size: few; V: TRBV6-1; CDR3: ASREQGVTTNEKLF
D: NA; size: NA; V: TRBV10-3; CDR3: AISEPGVRQPQH
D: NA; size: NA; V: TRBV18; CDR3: ASSPMMDTAYSNYGYT
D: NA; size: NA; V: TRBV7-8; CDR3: ASSLGTGGYT
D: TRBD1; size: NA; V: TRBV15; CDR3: ATSPGQGEYEQY
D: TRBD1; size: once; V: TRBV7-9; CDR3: ASSLTGMNTEAF
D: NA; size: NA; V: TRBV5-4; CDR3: ASSSRGNTGELF
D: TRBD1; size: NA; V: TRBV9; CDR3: ASSVGDRDTDTQY
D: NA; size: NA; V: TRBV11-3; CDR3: ASSLDGPGELF
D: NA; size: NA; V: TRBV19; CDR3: ASSIDDTSPLH
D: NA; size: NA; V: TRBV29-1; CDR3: SVEAGPGTDTQY
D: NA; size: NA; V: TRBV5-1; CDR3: ASRAQETQY
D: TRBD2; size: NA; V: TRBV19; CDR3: ASRLAEGNEQF
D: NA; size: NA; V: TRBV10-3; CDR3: AISRGGADISNTEAF
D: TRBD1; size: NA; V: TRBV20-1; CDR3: SASLRDRTL
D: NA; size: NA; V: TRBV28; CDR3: ASSLSLDRETQY
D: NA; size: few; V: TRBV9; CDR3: ASSPEGVLGDTQY
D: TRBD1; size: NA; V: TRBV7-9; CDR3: ASSLAWTGQEKLF
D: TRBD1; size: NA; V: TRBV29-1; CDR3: SVERTGGSGEQY
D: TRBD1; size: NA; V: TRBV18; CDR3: ASSPRTGGLNSNQPQH
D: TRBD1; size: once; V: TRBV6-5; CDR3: ASSSPGGTEAF
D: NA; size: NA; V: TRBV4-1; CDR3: ASSEGTPSVYGYT
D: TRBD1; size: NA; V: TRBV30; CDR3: AATGYYEQY
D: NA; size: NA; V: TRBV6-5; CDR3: ASSYDGGTEAF
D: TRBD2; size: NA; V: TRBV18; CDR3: ASSPRGTSGSTDTQY
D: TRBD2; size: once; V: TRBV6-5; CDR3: ASSYSERTSIYEQY
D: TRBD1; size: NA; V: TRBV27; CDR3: ASSLLRPDRGVNTDTQY
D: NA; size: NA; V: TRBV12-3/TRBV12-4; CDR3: ASSQFQETQY
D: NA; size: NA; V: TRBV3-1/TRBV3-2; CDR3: ASSPDRLNEKLF
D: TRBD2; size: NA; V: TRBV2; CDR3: ASSLQRGTTDTQY
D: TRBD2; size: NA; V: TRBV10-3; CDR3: AISAGLAGGNEQF
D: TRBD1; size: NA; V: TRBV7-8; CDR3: ASRRWDRGRLIRDTEAF
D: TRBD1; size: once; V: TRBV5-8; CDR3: ASSLLGGHTDTQY
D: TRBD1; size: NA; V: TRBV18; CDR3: ASSPEDRVYEQY
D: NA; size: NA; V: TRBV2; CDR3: ASRHRQTLNSPLH